The entry below gives a single T cell receptor (beta chain) sequence along with its context. The CDR3 has 13 amino acids. Germline V gene sequence: CDR1 SNHLY, CDR2 FYNNEI. V dropped 10 bases and J dropped 7; count of bases not matched to a gene: 2. This sample was included in a study of T cell repertoires in ileal Crohn's disease. Produced via immunoSEQ multiplex PCR; TCRdb's table is partial and in-frame only. The sample lists roughly 30,000 clones, roughly 77% seen once, with around 20% in the top ten. V usage is TRBV2 and J usage is TRBJ2-2; 14 bases are shared with TRBD2. This TCR derives from an adult with Crohn's disease. The material sequenced was ileal tissue. The DNA of the CDR3 is TGTGCCACCGGGACTAGCGGGAGCGGGGAGCTGTTTTTT. It codes for CATGTSGSGELFF.